Shown below are 29 T cell receptor beta chains from a single sample sequenced in a study of post-analysis software for immune sequencing data. Study-level points and caveats: In patients, TRBV5-6, TRBV5-1 and TRBV20-1 belonged to four or five TRBV segments found more frequently than in controls.

Libraries were made from TCR beta cDNA, and they carried unique molecular identifiers. TCRdb fed the PCR reads into MiXCR, producing one record per CDR3 protein. This table holds approximately 770,000 distinct CDR3 sequences, around 45% found once. Their antigen targets remain unknown. The sequencing input was blood. These receptor sequences come from a girl aged 10 to 17 with multiple sclerosis.

This clonotype occurred a few times. The V and J genes are TRBV20-1 and TRBJ2-7; D may correspond to TRBD1 or TRBD2 (5 bases each). CDR1 DFQATT and CDR2 SNEGSKA come from the germline V gene (reference sequence). CDR3 size: 13 residues. V gave up 0 bases and J gave up 3 bases, with 9 bases separating them. The CDR3 DNA reads TGCAGTGCTAGAGACCGGGACGACTACGAGCAGTACTTC. It is translated as CSARDRDDYEQYF.

This clonotype was detected ten times or more. The chain joins TRBV7-2 to TRBJ2-3; D is possibly TRBD1 (6 bases). The V and J ends lost 5 bases and 3 bases respectively, with 9 bases between them. CDR1 SGHTA and CDR2 FQGNSA come from the germline V gene. The CDR3 consists of 13 residues. CDR3 loop: CASSLQGTDTQYF. The CDR3 region has the DNA TGTGCCAGCAGCCTCCAGGGGACAGATACGCAGTATTTT.

There are a few counts of this clonotype. V usage is TRBV20-1 and J usage is TRBJ2-7; a possible D gene is TRBD2 (6 bases). There are 14 residues in the CDR3. The V and J ends lost 5 bases and 7 bases respectively, with 21 bases between them. The germline CDR1 and CDR2 sequences are DFQATT and SNEGSKA (reference sequence). The CDR3 DNA sequence: TGCAGTGCTGGGGATACCGGGACTGTGTCAGAGCAGTACTTC. Translation: CSAGDTGTVSEQYF.

This clonotype is a singleton in its sample. The chain carries TRBV19 and TRBJ2-2, with D perhaps given as TRBD1 or TRBD2 (5 bases each). The CDR3 is made up of 14 amino acids. Trimming left V 1 base short and J 8 bases short, with 11 bases between. Germline CDR1 is LNHDA and CDR2 is SQIVND (reference sequence). The CDR3 is CASSIGGSVGELFF. The DNA for the CDR3 is TGTGCCAGTAGTATAGGGGGGAGCGTAGGGGAGCTGTTTTTT.

This clonotype showed up just a few times. The chain recombines TRBV11-1 with TRBJ1-1; D gene unclear. Germline V CDR1 and CDR2: SGHAT, FQDESV (reference sequence). The ends were cut back, 5 bases at V and 1 base at J, with 11 bases in the middle. This CDR3 spans 14 amino acids. The CDR3, as DNA: TGTGCCAGCAGCAGCCGGTCCCCGAACACTGAAGCTTTCTTT. This sequence encodes CASSSRSPNTEAFF. The entire variable domain, with the rest obtained from reference TRBV11-1 and TRBJ1-1, is as follows: EAEVAQSPRYKITEKSQAVAFWCDPISGHATLYWYRQILGQGPELLVQFQDESVVDDSQLPKDRFSAERLKGVDSTLKIQPAELGDSAMYLCASSSRSPNTEAFFGQGTRLTVV.

The chain links TRBV6-6 to TRBJ2-6, with D perhaps matching TRBD2 (5 bases). There are 16 residues in the CDR3. V lost 5 bases, J lost 0 bases, and 11 bases lay in between. CDR1 and CDR2 (germline): MNHNY, SVGAGI (reference sequence). The CDR3: CASSTGRDSGANVLTF. CDR3 in DNA: TGTGCCAGCAGTACCGGACGGGACTCTGGGGCCAACGTCCTGACTTTC.

This clonotype was seen a handful of times. J is TRBJ2-7 and V is TRBV13, with 7 bases matching TRBD1. Germline V gene lookup returns CDR1 PRHDT and CDR2 FYEKMQ (reference sequence). The V segment lost 6 bases and the J segment 6 bases; nucleotides outside the gene matches: 5. The CDR3 has 12 amino acids. CDR3 sequence reads: CASSTTGFEQYF. The DNA of the CDR3 is TGTGCCAGCAGTACGACAGGGTTCGAGCAGTACTTC.

This clonotype was picked up a small number of times. The CDR3 nucleotides read TGCAGCGTTGCTGTATCGGATGGCTACACCTTC. It yields the protein CSVAVSDGYTF. The V call is TRBV29-1, the J call TRBJ1-2; D gene unclear. Looked up from germline, CDR1 is SQVTM and CDR2 is ANQGSEA. CDR3 length equals 11 residues. The ends were cut back, 4 bases at V and 6 bases at J, with 9 bases in the middle.

The chain recombines TRBV27 with TRBJ2-7, with 7 bases identical to TRBD2. The length of the CDR3 is 15 residues. Germline V gene lookup returns CDR1 MNHEY and CDR2 SMNVEV (reference sequence). The V segment lost 3 bases and the J segment 1 base; nucleotides outside the gene matches: 6. The CDR3 here is CASSLTREWSYEQYF. CDR3 coding DNA: TGTGCCAGCAGTTTGACGCGGGAGTGGTCCTACGAGCAGTACTTC.

This clonotype turned up a few times. This chain joins TRBV7-8 and TRBJ2-7, with 8 positions matching TRBD2. V lost 10 bases to trimming and J lost 0 bases; unmatched junction nucleotides: 11. This CDR3 has 15 amino acids. CDR1 and CDR2 (germline): SGHVS, FQNEAQ. The CDR3 nucleotides read TGTGCCACCTCTACTAGCGGAGGGAGCTCCTACGAGCAGTACTTC. It yields the protein CATSTSGGSSYEQYF.

The chain recombines TRBV6-2 or TRBV6-3 with TRBJ2-4, with TRBD2 identical over 9 bases. CDR3 length: 16 residues. V lost 6 bases to trimming and J lost 0 bases; unmatched junction nucleotides: 6. Per germline, CDR1 MNHEY and CDR2 SVGEGT. CDR3 sequence: CASSLSGREAKNIQYF. DNA of the CDR3: TGTGCCAGCAGCCTTAGCGGGAGAGAAGCCAAAAACATTCAGTACTTC.

The chain's CDR3 is CASSLVVGSPQAGELFF. The CDR3 coding sequence is TGTGCCAGCAGCTTAGTAGTGGGTAGCCCCCAAGCCGGGGAGCTGTTTTTT. The gene calls are TRBV7-2 and TRBJ2-2, with D unresolved. This CDR3 contains 17 residues. Trimming shortened V by 1 base and J by 6 bases, and 18 bases separated the two germline ends. The germline V gene encodes CDR1 SGHTA and CDR2 FQGNSA.

This clonotype turned up a few times. The V gene is TRBV5-5, the J gene TRBJ2-7, with D possibly matching TRBD2 (5 bases). Deletions cut 0 bases from V and 4 bases from J, with 14 bases between. Germline CDR1 reads SGHKS; CDR2 reads YYEKEE (reference sequence). The CDR3 has 15 amino acids. The CDR3 protein is CASSLAGVPNYEQYF. DNA of the CDR3: TGTGCCAGCAGCTTGGCCGGGGTCCCAAATTACGAGCAGTACTTC. Full variable domain (rest looked up from reference TRBV5-5 and TRBJ2-7): DAGVTQSPTHLIKTRGQQVTLRCSPISGHKSVSWYQQVLGQGPQFIFQYYEKEERGRGNFPDRFSARQFPNYSSELNVNALLLGDSALYLCASSLAGVPNYEQYFGPGTRLTVT.

As concerns this clonotype: Possible read error: a much larger clone is one base away. The chain carries TRBV7-8 and TRBJ2-1; TRBD2 matches at 14 bases. CDR3 length: 16 residues. The germline gives CDR1 SGHVS, CDR2 FQNEAQ. Germline trimming cut 4 bases from V and 6 bases from J; bases unmatched to any gene: 5. CDR3 in amino acids: CASSSIGLAGGNEQFF. CDR3 sequence (DNA): TGTGCCAGCAGCTCAATCGGACTAGCGGGAGGCAATGAGCAGTTCTTC.

This chain connects TRBV20-1 to TRBJ1-2; D is ambiguous. This CDR3 region has 14 residues. V lost 0 bases to trimming and J lost 8 bases, with 16 bases between them. Germline assignment: CDR1 DFQATT and CDR2 SNEGSKA (reference sequence). CDR3 sequence reads: CSARDGVGGNGYTF. CDR3 in DNA: TGCAGTGCTAGAGATGGGGTAGGAGGGAACGGCTACACCTTC.

This chain uses TRBV4-3 with TRBJ2-1; TRBD1 aligns across 7 bases. The junction had 2 bases not matched to a gene; V was cut back by 1 base and J by 8 bases. CDR3 length: 13 amino acids. Germline lookup yields CDR1 LGHNA and CDR2 YSLEER. The DNA of the CDR3 is TGCGCCAGCAGCCAAGTAGGGGGCCATGAGCAGTTCTTC. This translates into CASSQVGGHEQFF.

The chain uses TRBV7-2 and TRBJ2-5; 9 positions match TRBD2. The V gene's germline CDR1 is SGHTA and CDR2 FQGNSA. Germline trimming cut 1 base from V and 7 bases from J; bases unmatched to any gene: 19. CDR3 length equals 19 residues. The CDR3 loop reads CASSLVGAGGTPSLGTQYF. The CDR3 coding sequence is TGTGCCAGCAGCTTAGTAGGGGCGGGAGGGACCCCTTCCTTAGGGACCCAGTACTTC.

This clonotype was detected only a few times. V is TRBV11-2 and J is TRBJ2-7, with 10 positions matching TRBD1. The CDR3 consists of 14 residues. J gave up 3 bases and V 10 bases, and 9 bases lay outside the gene matches. Per germline, CDR1 SGHAT and CDR2 FQNNGV. CDR3 coding DNA: TGTGCCACTTCATTGGGGACAGGGGACTACGAGCAGTACTTC. It encodes CATSLGTGDYEQYF.

This chain connects TRBV7-8 to TRBJ2-7; D is ambiguous. The J call could be wrong; TRBJ2-5 is a better fit for the DNA end. Looked up from germline, CDR1 is SGHVS and CDR2 is FQNEAQ. This CDR3 region has 13 residues. The CDR3 coding sequence is TGTGCCAGCAGCTCCCCGGACCAAGAGACCCAGTACTTC. This gives the protein CASSSPDQETQYF.

The rearrangement joins TRBV7-9 to TRBJ1-1, with a weak D call TRBD1 (5 bases). Trimming took 1 base from V and 6 from J, leaving 15 bases between them. Germline V gives CDR1 SEHNR, CDR2 FQNEAQ (reference sequence). This CDR3 has 15 amino acids. CDR3 region: CASSLVEGTTAEAFF. The CDR3 DNA reads TGTGCCAGCAGCTTAGTAGAGGGGACCACGGCTGAAGCTTTCTTT.

This chain connects TRBV3-1 to TRBJ2-7, with 12 bases aligning to TRBD2. The J call may be incorrect, as the DNA end agrees better with TRBJ2-5. This CDR3 has 22 residues. Germline loops: CDR1 LGHDT, CDR2 YNNKEL (reference sequence). The CDR3 loop reads CASSQLAGLTSGSKGKGATQYF. The CDR3 DNA follows: TGTGCCAGCAGCCAACTGGCGGGATTGACTAGCGGGAGTAAAGGAAAGGGAGCGACCCAGTACTTC.

The rearrangement links TRBV20-1 to TRBJ2-1; D gene ambiguous. With 5 bases removed from V and 15 bases from J, the gap between germline ends came to 8 bases. The CDR3 has 8 residues. The germline V gene has CDR1 DFQATT and CDR2 SNEGSKA (reference sequence). The CDR3 DNA follows: TGCAGTGCTGGTCCAGGGTTCTTC. Protein product: CSAGPGFF.

This clonotype was seen only a few times. The chain couples TRBV20-1 to TRBJ2-3; 7 bases are a match to TRBD2. The CDR3 extends over 14 amino acids. V shed 6 bases and J 0 bases; nucleotides not matched to a gene: 6. Per germline, CDR1 DFQATT and CDR2 SNEGSKA (reference sequence). The CDR3 sequence is CSADGLESTDTQYF. CDR3 nucleotides: TGCAGTGCGGACGGACTAGAAAGCACAGATACGCAGTATTTT.

The gene calls are TRBV20-1 and TRBJ2-7; 9 bases line up with TRBD1. There are 14 residues in the CDR3. J gave up 4 bases and V 8 bases, and 12 bases lay outside the gene matches. Germline V CDR1 and CDR2: DFQATT, SNEGSKA (reference sequence). CDR3 in amino acids: CSTRRDRVAYEQYF. The CDR3 bases are TGCAGTACCAGAAGGGACAGGGTAGCTTACGAGCAGTACTTC.

The CDR3 loop is CATSDSVAGGRYNEQFF. The CDR3 region has the DNA TGTGCCACCAGTGATTCTGTAGCGGGAGGGCGGTACAATGAGCAGTTCTTC. The chain is built from TRBV24-1 and TRBJ2-1; TRBD2 aligns across 11 bases. V lost 2 bases to trimming and J lost 4 bases; unmatched junction nucleotides: 6. Germline V gene lookup returns CDR1 KGHDR and CDR2 SFDVKD. There are 17 residues in the CDR3.

This clonotype turned up a few times. The rearrangement joins TRBV10-3 to TRBJ1-1, with unresolved D. This CDR3 has 12 amino acids. Between the trimmed V and J ends, which lost 11 bases and 5 bases, there was a span of 15 bases. CDR1 is ENHRY and CDR2 is SYGVKD in the germline V gene. CDR3 in amino acids: CAARRDSTEAFF. The CDR3 region has the DNA TGTGCCGCGCGACGGGATTCGACTGAAGCTTTCTTT.

This clonotype has a handful of counts. The J gene is TRBJ1-1, the V gene TRBV20-1; no clear D gene. This CDR3 is built from 11 residues. Trimming left V 3 bases short and J 6 bases short, with 8 bases between. The germline gives CDR1 DFQATT, CDR2 SNEGSKA (reference sequence). The CDR3 DNA reads TGCAGTGCTAGCCTCGGTTCTGAAGCTTTCTTT. Translated, it gives CSASLGSEAFF.

The gene calls are TRBV20-1 and TRBJ2-1; the match to TRBD2 covers 11 bases. The J call is uncertain, as TRBJ2-7 better fits the DNA end. Per the germline V gene, CDR1 is DFQATT and CDR2 is SNEGSKA (reference sequence). This CDR3 contains 15 residues. This chain's CDR3 is CSAVAGGTSYNEQYF. CDR3 DNA sequence: TGCAGTGCTGTAGCGGGAGGGACCTCCTACAATGAGCAGTACTTC.

The CDR3: CASSALTGGLGGYTF. Here the CDR3 DNA reads TGTGCCAGCAGTGCCCTGACAGGGGGCCTCGGTGGCTACACCTTC. V usage is TRBV28 and J usage is TRBJ1-2, with TRBD1 matching 10 bases. Trimming at V came to 5 bases and at J to 7 bases, leaving 10 bases not matched to a gene. Germline CDR1 MDHEN, CDR2 SYDVKM. The CDR3 has 15 residues.